This TCR beta chain was documented in a study of shared clonotypes between healthy human individuals. Remarks on this clone: The antigen is undetermined.

Per the germline V gene, CDR1 is MNHEY and CDR2 is SVGAGI. The CDR3 is 11 amino acids. Germline trimming cut 7 bases from V and 11 bases from J; bases unmatched to any gene: 8. Assay execution proceeded at the deep level. An even split of each subset's genomic DNA across several immunoSEQ plates was performed. Generated by immunoSEQ multiplex PCR, the TCRdb table keeps only in-frame clones and is missing some. The data contain more than 550,000 clones, less than 95% of them seen just once; the ten biggest clones take up 34%. Study results and caveats: Although depth was large, rarefaction showed that sequencing of the sorted subsets was incomplete. There were few donors, and this limited the genetic and exposure-history diversity represented.

The receptor was derived from a man in his late teens or twenties in good health. Some clones in this sample may be carry-over from other donors' samples. The V call is TRBV6-5, the J call TRBJ2-7; 7 nucleotides match TRBD2. Sequenced material: memory CD8+ T cells from PBMCs. Subset indicated: CD45RO+ cells pooled with CCR7-negative TemRA cells. DNA for the CDR3: TGTGCCAGCACCAAAGGGAGGGTCGAGTACTTC. This sequence encodes CASTKGRVEYF.